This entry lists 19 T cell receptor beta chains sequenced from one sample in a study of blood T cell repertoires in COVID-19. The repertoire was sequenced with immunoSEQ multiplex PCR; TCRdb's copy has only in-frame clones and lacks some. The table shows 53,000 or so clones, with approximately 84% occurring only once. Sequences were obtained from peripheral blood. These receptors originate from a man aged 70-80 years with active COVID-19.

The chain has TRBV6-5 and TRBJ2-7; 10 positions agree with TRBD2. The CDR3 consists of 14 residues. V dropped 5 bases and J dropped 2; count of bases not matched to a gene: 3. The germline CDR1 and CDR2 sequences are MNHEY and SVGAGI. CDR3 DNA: TGTGCCAGCAGTCGGACTAGCGGAACCTACGAGCAGTACTTC. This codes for CASSRTSGTYEQYF.

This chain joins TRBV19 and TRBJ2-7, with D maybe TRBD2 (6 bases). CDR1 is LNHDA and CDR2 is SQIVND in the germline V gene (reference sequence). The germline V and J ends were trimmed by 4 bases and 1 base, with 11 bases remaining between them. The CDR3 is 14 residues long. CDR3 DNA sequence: TGTGCCAGTAGTAAGGGGAGGCCATCCTACGAGCAGTACTTC. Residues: CASSKGRPSYEQYF.

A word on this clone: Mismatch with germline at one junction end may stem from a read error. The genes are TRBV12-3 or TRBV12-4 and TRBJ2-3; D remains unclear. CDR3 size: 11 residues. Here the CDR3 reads CASSPLGFPIF. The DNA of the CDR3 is TGTGCCAGCAGCCCGTTGGGCTTTCCGATATTT.

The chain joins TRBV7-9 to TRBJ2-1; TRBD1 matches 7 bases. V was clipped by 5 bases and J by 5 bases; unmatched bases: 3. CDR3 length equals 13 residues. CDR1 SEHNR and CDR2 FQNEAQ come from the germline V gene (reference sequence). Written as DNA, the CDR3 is TGTGCCAGCAGCGGGACAGAGCACAATGAGCAGTTCTTC. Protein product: CASSGTEHNEQFF.

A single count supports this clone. The CDR3 protein is CASSTMGQGAAGELFF. CDR3 coding DNA: TGTGCCAGCAGTACCATGGGACAGGGGGCCGCCGGGGAGCTGTTTTTT. The chain has TRBV6-2 or TRBV6-3 and TRBJ2-2; TRBD1 aligns across 12 bases. Trimming at V came to 5 bases and at J to 6 bases, leaving 7 bases not matched to a gene. CDR3 length: 16 amino acids. Germline values: CDR1 MNHEY, CDR2 SVGEGT.

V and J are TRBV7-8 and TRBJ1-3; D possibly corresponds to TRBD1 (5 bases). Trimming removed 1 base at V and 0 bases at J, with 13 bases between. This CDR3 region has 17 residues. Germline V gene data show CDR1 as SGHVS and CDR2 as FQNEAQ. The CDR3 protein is CASSLVGTGGSGNTIYF. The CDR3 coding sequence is TGTGCCAGCAGCTTAGTAGGCACCGGGGGCTCTGGAAACACCATATATTTT.

The CDR3 here is CASSEVGRGSTEAFF. CDR3 sequence (DNA): TGTGCCAGCAGTGAAGTGGGCAGGGGAAGCACTGAAGCTTTCTTT. The chain recombines TRBV6-1 with TRBJ1-1, with a weak D call TRBD1 (6 bases). The length of the CDR3 is 15 residues. The germline V and J ends were trimmed by 1 base and 4 bases, with 13 bases remaining between them. Germline V lookup: CDR1 MNHNS, CDR2 SASEGT.

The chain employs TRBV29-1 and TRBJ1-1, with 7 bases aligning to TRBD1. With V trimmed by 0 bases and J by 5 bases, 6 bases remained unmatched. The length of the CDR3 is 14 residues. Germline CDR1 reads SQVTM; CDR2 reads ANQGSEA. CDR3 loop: CSVEDQAGGTEAFF. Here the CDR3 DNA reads TGCAGCGTTGAAGATCAGGCAGGGGGTACTGAAGCTTTCTTT. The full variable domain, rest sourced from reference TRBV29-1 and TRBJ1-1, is SAVISQKPSRDICQRGTSLTIQCQVDSQVTMMFWYRQQPGQSLTLIATANQGSEATYESGFVIDKFPISRPNLTFSTLTVSNMSPEDSSIYLCSVEDQAGGTEAFFGQGTRLTVV.

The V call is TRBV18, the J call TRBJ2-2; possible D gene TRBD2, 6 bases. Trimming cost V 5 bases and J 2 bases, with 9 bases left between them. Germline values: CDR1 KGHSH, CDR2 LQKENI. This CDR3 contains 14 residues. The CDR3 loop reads CASSIGGNTGELFF. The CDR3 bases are TGTGCCAGCTCAATCGGGGGAAACACCGGGGAGCTGTTTTTT.

The DNA for the CDR3 is TGCAGCGCCGGAGCGGGAGGGAAATACAATGAGCAGTTCTTC. Its translation is CSAGAGGKYNEQFF. V and J are TRBV29-1 and TRBJ2-1, with 10 positions matching TRBD2. The J segment lost 4 bases and the V segment lost 7 bases, leaving 7 bases of the junction unmatched. The germline V gene encodes CDR1 SQVTM and CDR2 ANQGSEA. The CDR3 totals 14 residues.

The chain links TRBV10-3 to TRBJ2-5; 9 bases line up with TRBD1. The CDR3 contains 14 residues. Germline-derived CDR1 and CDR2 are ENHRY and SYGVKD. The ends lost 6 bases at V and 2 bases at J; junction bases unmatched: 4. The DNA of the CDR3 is TGTGCCATCAGGGAAGGACAGGGGCAAGAGACCCAGTACTTC. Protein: CAIREGQGQETQYF.

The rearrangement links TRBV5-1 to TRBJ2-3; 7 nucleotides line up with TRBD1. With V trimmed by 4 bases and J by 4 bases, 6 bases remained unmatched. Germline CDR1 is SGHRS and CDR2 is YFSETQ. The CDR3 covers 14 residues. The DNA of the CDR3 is TGCGCCAGCAGCCCCGAGGGGGCGGCAGATACGCAGTATTTT. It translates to CASSPEGAADTQYF.

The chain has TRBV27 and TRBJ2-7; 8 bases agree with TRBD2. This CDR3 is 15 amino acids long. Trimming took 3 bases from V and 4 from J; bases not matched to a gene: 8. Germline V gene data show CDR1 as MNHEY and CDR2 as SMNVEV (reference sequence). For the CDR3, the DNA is TGTGCCAGCAGTTTCCGAAGCGGGAGTGGGTACGAGCAGTACTTC. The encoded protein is CASSFRSGSGYEQYF.

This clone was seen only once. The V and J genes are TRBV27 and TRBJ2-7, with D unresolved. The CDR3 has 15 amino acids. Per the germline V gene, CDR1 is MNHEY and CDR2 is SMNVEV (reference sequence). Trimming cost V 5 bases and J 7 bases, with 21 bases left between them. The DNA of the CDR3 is TGTGCCAGCAGTCTGACCGCGGCCTGGCTGAAAGAGCAGTACTTC. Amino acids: CASSLTAAWLKEQYF.

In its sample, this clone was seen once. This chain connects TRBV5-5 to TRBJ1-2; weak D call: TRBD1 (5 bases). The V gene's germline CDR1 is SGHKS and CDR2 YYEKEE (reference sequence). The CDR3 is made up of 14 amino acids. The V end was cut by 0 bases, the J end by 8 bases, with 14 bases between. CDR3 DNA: TGTGCCAGCAGCTTGGCGAGCCAGGGTAGGGGCTACACCTTC. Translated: CASSLASQGRGYTF.

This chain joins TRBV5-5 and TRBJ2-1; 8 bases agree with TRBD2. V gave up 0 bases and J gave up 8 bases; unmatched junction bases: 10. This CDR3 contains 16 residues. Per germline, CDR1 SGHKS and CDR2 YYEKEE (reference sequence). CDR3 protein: CASSLVSSGMIDEQFF. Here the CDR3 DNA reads TGTGCCAGCAGCTTGGTTAGTAGCGGGATGATCGATGAGCAGTTCTTC.

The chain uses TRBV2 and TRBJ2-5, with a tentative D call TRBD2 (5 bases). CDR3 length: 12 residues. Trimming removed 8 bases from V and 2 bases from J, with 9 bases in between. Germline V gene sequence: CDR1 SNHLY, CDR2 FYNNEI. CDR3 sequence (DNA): TGTGCCAGCGGGAGAGTACAAGAGACCCAGTACTTC. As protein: CASGRVQETQYF.

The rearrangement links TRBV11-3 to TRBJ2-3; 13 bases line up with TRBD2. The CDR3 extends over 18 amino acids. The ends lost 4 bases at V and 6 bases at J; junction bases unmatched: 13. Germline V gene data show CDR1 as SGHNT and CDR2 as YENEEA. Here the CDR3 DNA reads TGTGCCAGCAGCTCCCGGACTAGCGGGAGAATGATGCCCGATACGCAGTATTTT. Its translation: CASSSRTSGRMMPDTQYF. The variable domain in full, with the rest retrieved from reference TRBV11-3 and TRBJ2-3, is EAGVVQSPRYKIIEKKQPVAFWCNPISGHNTLYWYLQNLGQGPELLIRYENEEAVDDSQLPKDRFSAERLKGVDSTLKIQPAELGDSAVYLCASSSRTSGRMMPDTQYFGPGTRLTVL.

The CDR3 DNA reads TGCGCCAGCAGCCAAGCCGCAGGGTCGGACTATGGCTACACCTTC. Encoded protein: CASSQAAGSDYGYTF. The chain joins TRBV4-3 to TRBJ1-2; TRBD1 might be the D (5 bases). The V end lost 1 base, the J end lost 3 bases, and 12 bases lay between the germline ends. Germline V lookup: CDR1 LGHNA, CDR2 YSLEER. The CDR3 is made up of 15 amino acids.